Included here is one T cell receptor beta chain sequence, with context. The data were taken from a study of preoperative IRX-2 immunotherapy in early breast cancer. As for treatment: preoperative locoregional IRX-2 cytokine immunotherapy. Preoperative locoregional IRX-2 cytokine immunotherapy was tested in the phase Ib source study. Trimming removed 3 bases at V and 6 bases at J, with 9 bases between. There are 14 residues in the CDR3. Germline-derived CDR1 and CDR2 are SGHNT and YENEEA. TCRdb's copy holds only in-frame clones and misses some; the assay was immunoSEQ multiplex PCR. This table has approximately 28,000 clones, 82% appearing once.

The material was obtained from a patient treated with IRX-2 immunotherapy. V usage is TRBV11-3 and J usage is TRBJ1-6, with no clear D. This receptor was taken from a human donor with breast cancer. CDR3 sequence (DNA): TGTGCCAGCAGCTTGACGGGGTCTAATTCACCCCTCCACTTT. This encodes CASSLTGSNSPLHF.